This entry concerns a single T cell receptor (beta chain). Its antigen is still unknown. Other DNA sequences of this sample code for an identical CDR3. V lost 1 base, J lost 10 bases, and 5 bases lay in between. Germline CDR1 SGHVS, CDR2 FNYEAQ. This CDR3 contains 11 residues. The sequencing template was cDNA reverse transcribed from extracted RNA. TCRdb's table, derived via immunoSEQ multiplex PCR, lists solely in-frame clones and lacks some. The sample consists of 30,000 to 35,000 clones, about 60% of them appearing once. Sampling of alopecia areata patients yielded lesional scalp punch biopsies as well as peripheral blood. Cell sorting was applied to PBMCs, and CD4+ and CD8+ T cells were collected. The source of the sample is a study of CD8+ T cells in alopecia areata. General observations from the study: Normal scalp had lower clonality than lesional scalp, with alopecia totalis/universalis lesions showing this most strongly. Mice showed TCR sharing more clearly than patients did, possibly owing to HLA.

Sequenced input: NKG2D-high CD8+ T cells sorted from blood. The TCR originated in a human donor with alopecia areata. The V and J genes are TRBV7-6 and TRBJ2-1, with a possible D match to TRBD1 (5 bases). DNA for the CDR3: TGTGCCAGCAGCTTAGGGGGCGAGCAGTTCTTC. It translates to CASSLGGEQFF.